This T cell receptor beta chain was captured in a study of CXCR3-negative and CXCR3-positive naive CD8 T cells. This clonotype is medium-sized by frequency. Libraries of TRB cDNA were made by 5' RACE and carried UMIs. TCRdb reanalyzed the 5' RACE reads and collapses them to one entry per CDR3 protein, without DNA. The repertoire table contains 6,500 to 9,500 distinct CDR3 sequences. This CDR3 has 12 amino acids. Germline loops: CDR1 SQVTM, CDR2 ANQGSEA. This TCR was recovered from a human donor in good health. Some clones in this sample may be carry-over from other donors' samples. The chain has TRBV29-1 and TRBJ2-7; TCRdb designates TRBD1, a call that cannot be tested without DNA. The specimen sequenced was naive CXCR3- CD8+ T cells from blood. Subset given: CD45RO-CCR7+CD27+CD95- naive CD8+ T cells lacking CXCR3 (TNR3-). CDR3: CSGRDLGHEQYF.